The source of this T cell receptor beta chain is a study of T-cell reconstitution after alpha-beta-depleted transplantation in children. V trimming: 0 bases; J trimming: 6 bases; junction bases outside the gene matches: 5. The germline gives CDR1 SGHTA, CDR2 FQGTGA. This CDR3 comprises 18 residues. The library targeted TCRbeta and was prepared with unique molecular identifiers. TCRdb analysed the PCR reads with MiXCR anew, one entry per CDR3 protein. The profile shows 200,000 to 250,000 distinct CDR3 sequences, around 9.9% of them singletons. This clonotype was seen ten or more times. The target antigen is unknown. Findings and caveats of the study: By one year post-transplant, T-cell counts and diversity largely arose from T cells that were newly produced. Surviving recipient T cells and intrathymic progenitors accounted for some patients' high TCRbeta diversity at day 60. Several hundred rapidly expanded clones from non-depleted graft cells reportedly supplied alpha-beta T cells about two months post-transplant.

The sequenced sample was PBMCs, obtained before TCRalphabeta/CD19-depleted stem cell transplant. The chain joins TRBV7-3 to TRBJ2-1; 16 bases align to TRBD2. This clonotype was obtained from a child under two years old with acute myeloid leukemia, due to receive a stem cell transplant. CDR3 in amino acids: CASSLTSGTSGRGNEQFF. CDR3 DNA: TGTGCCAGCAGCTTAACCTCCGGGACTAGCGGGAGGGGCAATGAGCAGTTCTTC.